Shown below are 32 T cell receptor beta chains from a single sample sequenced in a study of T cell changes during pregnancy in multiple sclerosis. This table comes from immunoSEQ multiplex PCR, and its TCRdb copy is limited to in-frame clones, with some not included. The sample records about 100,000 clones, approximately 92% being singletons. Sequences were derived from peripheral blood, sampled in the second trimester of pregnancy. Source of these receptors: a female donor with multiple sclerosis, enrolled in a pregnancy study.

In this sample, this clone turned up once. The DNA is left out, because the CDR3 cannot be placed on it with certainty; the CDR3 is given as TCRdb lists it. The V gene is TRBV6-1, the J gene TRBJ2-7; the D segment call TRBD1 is taken from the table without a DNA check. Looked up from germline, CDR1 is MNHNS and CDR2 is SASEGT. A total of 14 residues make up the CDR3, ends included. CDR3 in amino acids: CASSTSDRGYEQYF.

The gene calls are TRBV7-3 and TRBJ2-6; 7 positions match TRBD2. After removal of 4 bases from V and 6 bases from J, the junction contained 6 bases not matched to a gene. This CDR3 comprises 15 residues. The germline V gene encodes CDR1 SGHTA and CDR2 FQGTGA. The CDR3 DNA reads TGTGCCAGCAGCTCGGGGGGTTCAGAGGCCAACGTCCTGACTTTC. As protein: CASSSGGSEANVLTF.

This rearrangement joins TRBV19 to TRBJ2-1, with D possibly matching TRBD2 (5 bases). The CDR3 extends over 14 amino acids. The V end was cut by 3 bases, the J end by 7 bases, with 13 bases between. Germline lookup yields CDR1 LNHDA and CDR2 SQIVND (reference sequence). The CDR3 DNA sequence: TGTGCCAGTAGTATCACCGACTATAGTAATGAGCAGTTCTTC. Translation: CASSITDYSNEQFF.

Comments on this clone: The junction departs from germline at one end; a sequencing error may be responsible. The chain is built from TRBV19 and TRBJ2-4; a weak D match, TRBD2 (7 bases). The germline V gene has CDR1 LNHDA and CDR2 SQIVND (reference sequence). The CDR3 sequence is 12 residues long. CDR3 protein: CASSPRGAALSF. The CDR3 DNA sequence: TGTGCCAGTAGTCCCCGGGGGGCGGCCTTGAGCTTC.

J is TRBJ2-3 and V is TRBV2, with no clear D. The length of the CDR3 is 14 residues. The germline CDR1 and CDR2 sequences are SNHLY and FYNNEI. V was pared by 8 bases and J by 0 bases, with 12 bases between. The CDR3 region is CASGRLRSTDTQYF. CDR3 in DNA: TGTGCCAGCGGCAGGCTGCGAAGCACAGATACGCAGTATTTT.

The chain is built from TRBV5-4 and TRBJ1-1; D is ambiguous. Germline V gene sequence: CDR1 SGHNT, CDR2 YYREEE (reference sequence). V was clipped by 0 bases and J by 7 bases, with 10 bases between them. The CDR3 loop spans 13 amino acids. The CDR3 here is CASSLESSVEAFF. The CDR3, as DNA: TGTGCCAGCAGCTTGGAATCGAGTGTTGAAGCTTTCTTT.

This clone was recorded only once. The chain uses TRBV27 and TRBJ2-7; 7 nucleotides align to TRBD1. The CDR3 totals 12 residues. Trimming at V came to 10 bases and at J to 3 bases, leaving 6 bases not matched to a gene. Germline V gives CDR1 MNHEY, CDR2 SMNVEV (reference sequence). CDR3 sequence reads: CATRDSLYEQYF. The CDR3 DNA sequence: TGTGCCACCCGGGACAGCCTCTACGAGCAGTACTTC.

This sequence joins TRBV30 and TRBJ2-1, with no clear D. The germline V gene encodes CDR1 GTSNPN and CDR2 SVGIG (reference sequence). V was pared by 4 bases and J by 4 bases, with 8 bases between. The CDR3 extends over 12 amino acids. In DNA, the CDR3 is TGTGCCTGGAATGGCGGATACAATGAGCAGTTCTTC. Translated: CAWNGGYNEQFF. Using reference TRBV30 and TRBJ2-1 for the parts outside the CDR3, the full variable domain is SQTIHQWPATLVQPVGSPLSLECTVEGTSNPNLYWYRQAAGRGLQLLFYSVGIGQISSEVPQNLSASRPQDRQFILSSKKLLLSDSGFYLCAWNGGYNEQFFGPGTRLTVL.

The V gene is TRBV6-5, the J gene TRBJ2-1, with a possible D match to TRBD1 (6 bases). The CDR3 is 11 amino acids. V was pared by 6 bases and J by 13 bases, with 13 bases between. Germline CDR1 is MNHEY and CDR2 is SVGAGI. In DNA, the CDR3 is TGTGCCAGCAGGGTTGACAGGAGACAGTTCTTC. Protein sequence: CASRVDRRQFF.

The chain uses TRBV5-4 and TRBJ2-1, with 10 positions matching TRBD2. The CDR3 totals 14 residues. Losses at the gene ends were 2 bases for V and 10 bases for J; bases not matched to a gene: 6. In germline, CDR1 is SGHNT, CDR2 YYREEE (reference sequence). For the CDR3, the DNA is TGTGCCAGCAGCTTCAAAAGACTAGCGGGCGAGCAGTTCTTC. Translating gives CASSFKRLAGEQFF.

The chain combines TRBV9 with TRBJ1-2; no clear D. Per the germline V gene, CDR1 is SGDLS and CDR2 is YYNGEE. The CDR3 has 11 amino acids. V lost 4 bases to trimming and J lost 5 bases, with 6 bases between them. For the CDR3, the DNA is TGTGCCAGCAGCTCCGGTTATGGCTACACCTTC. As protein: CASSSGYGYTF. The entire variable domain, with the rest obtained from reference TRBV9 and TRBJ1-2, is as follows: DSGVTQTPKHLITATGQRVTLRCSPRSGDLSVYWYQQSLDQGLQFLIQYYNGEERAKGNILERFSAQQFPDLHSELNLSSLELGDSALYFCASSSGYGYTFGSGTRLTVV.

CDR3 loop: CASSPQGRYNEQFF. The CDR3 nucleotides read TGTGCCAGCAGCCCCCAGGGGCGTTACAATGAGCAGTTCTTC. V is TRBV7-7 and J is TRBJ2-1; weak D call: TRBD1 (6 bases). V shed 5 bases and J shed 4 bases, with 12 bases lying between them. The germline V gene encodes CDR1 SSHAT and CDR2 FNYEAQ (reference sequence). The CDR3 has 14 residues.

The chain couples TRBV5-1 to TRBJ2-3; 8 bases align to TRBD2. The trim removed 0 bases at V and 2 bases at J, leaving 2 bases unmatched. The CDR3 is made up of 15 amino acids. Germline CDR1 and CDR2: SGHRS and YFSETQ. CDR3 bases: TGCGCCAGCAGCTTGGATAGCGGGGACACAGATACGCAGTATTTT. It is translated as CASSLDSGDTDTQYF.

This chain's CDR3 is CATAPQGRNEQFF. CDR3 in DNA: TGTGCCACCGCTCCACAGGGGCGGAATGAGCAGTTCTTC. The J gene is TRBJ2-1, the V gene TRBV10-3; TRBD1 agrees at 7 bases. From germline, CDR1 is ENHRY and CDR2 SYGVKD. The length of the CDR3 is 13 residues. With V trimmed by 10 bases and J by 7 bases, 10 bases remained unmatched.

As regards this clone: The same CDR3 can be traced to other DNA sequences in this sample. The chain couples TRBV5-1 to TRBJ1-5; D might be TRBD1 (6 bases). The length of the CDR3 is 14 residues. Germline V gene sequence: CDR1 SGHRS, CDR2 YFSETQ. Trimming removed 2 bases from V and 3 bases from J, with 9 bases in between. This chain's CDR3 is CASSFGGNNQPQHF. The CDR3 coding sequence is TGCGCCAGCAGCTTTGGGGGCAACAATCAGCCCCAGCATTTT.

The chain uses TRBV6-5 and TRBJ1-6, with a weak D call TRBD1 (6 bases). CDR1 and CDR2 (germline): MNHEY, SVGAGI. The CDR3 extends over 14 amino acids. V was clipped by 11 bases and J by 4 bases, with 15 bases between them. The DNA for the CDR3 is TGTGCCGCCAAACAGGGATCTTATAATTCACCCCTCCACTTT. It codes for CAAKQGSYNSPLHF.

This chain links TRBV11-2 with TRBJ2-3; 7 positions agree with TRBD2. With 2 bases clipped from V and 4 bases from J, the junction kept 6 bases outside the gene matches. The CDR3 is 15 amino acids. The germline CDR1 and CDR2 sequences are SGHAT and FQNNGV. CDR3 amino acids: CASSLQWTRPDTQYF. CDR3 coding DNA: TGTGCCAGCAGCTTACAATGGACTAGACCAGATACGCAGTATTTT.

This chain links TRBV7-9 with TRBJ2-7; 8 bases are shared with TRBD1. Germline V CDR1 and CDR2: SEHNR, FQNEAQ (reference sequence). This CDR3 is 16 amino acids long. Trimming cost V 2 bases and J 3 bases; bases outside gene matches: 9. The CDR3 nucleotides read TGTGCCAGCAGCTTACTGACAGGGGCTCCCCGCTACGAGCAGTACTTC. Its translation: CASSLLTGAPRYEQYF.

The gene calls are TRBV6-6 and TRBJ2-7, with TRBD2 matching 12 bases. Germline V CDR1 and CDR2: MNHNY, SVGAGI (reference sequence). V trimming: 5 bases; J trimming: 0 bases; junction bases outside the gene matches: 5. CDR3 size: 16 residues. The CDR3, as DNA: TGTGCCAGCAGTACGCGACTAGCGGGGGTCTCCTACGAGCAGTACTTC. Amino acids: CASSTRLAGVSYEQYF.

The chain carries TRBV29-1 and TRBJ1-5; D is unresolved. The germline V and J ends were trimmed by 4 bases and 3 bases, with 16 bases remaining between them. CDR1 is SQVTM and CDR2 is ANQGSEA in the germline V gene. This CDR3 region has 15 residues. The CDR3 nucleotides read TGCAGCGTTGGATCCGGCCTCGGGAACAATCAGCCCCAGCATTTT. It is translated as CSVGSGLGNNQPQHF.

This chain connects TRBV6-1 to TRBJ2-1, with D uncertain. Germline V CDR1 and CDR2: MNHNS, SASEGT. This CDR3 is 14 amino acids long. Trimming took off 4 bases at V and 1 base at J, with 8 bases between the two ends. The CDR3 here is CASSGARSYNEQFF. In DNA, the CDR3 is TGTGCCAGCAGTGGGGCCAGATCCTACAATGAGCAGTTCTTC.

The chain recombines TRBV6-1 with TRBJ2-2, with D perhaps TRBD1 (6 bases). Deletions cut 6 bases from V and 1 base from J, with 9 bases between. The V gene's germline CDR1 is MNHNS and CDR2 SASEGT. This CDR3 has 14 amino acids. The DNA for the CDR3 is TGTGCCAGCAGCGCGGACAGGAACACCGGGGAGCTGTTTTTT. Amino acids: CASSADRNTGELFF.

The gene calls are TRBV29-1 and TRBJ1-1, with D perhaps TRBD1 (5 bases). This CDR3 comprises 13 residues. V lost 2 bases, J lost 0 bases, and 7 bases lay in between. Germline assignment: CDR1 SQVTM and CDR2 ANQGSEA. The CDR3 region has the DNA TGCAGCGTTGAAAAGGGGTTGAACACTGAAGCTTTCTTT. Protein sequence: CSVEKGLNTEAFF.

This rearrangement joins TRBV5-8 to TRBJ1-1; no reliable D call. Trimming removed 7 bases from V and 1 base from J, with 20 bases in between. Germline lookup yields CDR1 SGHTS and CDR2 YDEGEE. The CDR3 spans 16 residues. The CDR3 DNA sequence: TGTGCCAGCCTAGGACTCTACGAGCGCTGGAACACTGAAGCTTTCTTT. It encodes CASLGLYERWNTEAFF. The full variable domain, rest sourced from reference TRBV5-8 and TRBJ1-1, is EAGVTQSPTHLIKTRGQQATLRCSPISGHTSVYWYQQALGLGLQFLLWYDEGEERNRGNFPPRFSGRQFPNYSSELNVNALELEDSALYLCASLGLYERWNTEAFFGQGTRLTVV.

This rearrangement joins TRBV9 to TRBJ2-5; 9 nucleotides match TRBD1. TRBJ2-7 explains the end of the DNA better; the J call may be wrong. Per the germline V gene, CDR1 is SGDLS and CDR2 is YYNGEE. The CDR3 consists of 15 residues. The CDR3 loop is CASSPSGTGLYEQYF. The CDR3 nucleotides are TGTGCCAGCAGCCCCTCTGGGACAGGGCTCTACGAGCAGTACTTC.

This clone was detected once. The chain joins TRBV19 to TRBJ1-4; 9 bases fit TRBD1. Looked up from germline, CDR1 is LNHDA and CDR2 is SQIVND (reference sequence). The CDR3 has 13 residues. V lost 7 bases to trimming and J lost 7 bases; unmatched junction nucleotides: 4. CDR3 in amino acids: CASTGQGIEKLFF. Written as DNA, the CDR3 is TGTGCCAGTACTGGACAGGGGATTGAAAAACTGTTTTTT. The full variable domain, with the rest looked up from reference TRBV19 and TRBJ1-4, is DGGITQSPKYLFRKEGQNVTLSCEQNLNHDAMYWYRQDPGQGLRLIYYSQIVNDFQKGDIAEGYSVSREKKESFPLTVTSAQKNPTAFYLCASTGQGIEKLFFGSGTQLSVL.

The chain employs TRBV2 and TRBJ2-7; 8 positions agree with TRBD1. The CDR3 is 16 residues long. Trimming at V came to 5 bases and at J to 2 bases, leaving 11 bases not matched to a gene. Germline CDR1 and CDR2: SNHLY and FYNNEI. CDR3 loop: CASSTHLRQGTYEQYF. Here the CDR3 DNA reads TGTGCCAGCAGTACTCACTTAAGACAGGGGACCTACGAGCAGTACTTC.

This clone was found once. The V call is TRBV19, the J call TRBJ2-6; TRBD1 matches 7 bases. Germline V gene lookup returns CDR1 LNHDA and CDR2 SQIVND (reference sequence). There are 15 residues in the CDR3. The ends lost 6 bases at V and 4 bases at J; junction bases unmatched: 6. Written as DNA, the CDR3 is TGTGCCAGTAGATTACAGGGGTCCGGGGCCAACGTCCTGACTTTC. This sequence encodes CASRLQGSGANVLTF.

The chain is built from TRBV2 and TRBJ1-6; TRBD1 is a possible D gene (5 bases). The CDR3 consists of 16 residues. V was trimmed by 2 bases and J by 8 bases, leaving 16 bases between them. Germline CDR1 is SNHLY and CDR2 is FYNNEI. CDR3 sequence (DNA): TGTGCCAGCAGTGAATGGCTTCGTGGGGGGGATTCACCCCTCCACTTT. Protein sequence: CASSEWLRGGDSPLHF.

The chain employs TRBV2 and TRBJ2-1; 9 bases align to TRBD1. The V segment lost 7 bases and the J segment 13 bases; nucleotides outside the gene matches: 11. CDR1 and CDR2 from the germline V gene are SNHLY and FYNNEI. The CDR3 length is 13 residues. CDR3 bases: TGTGCCAGCATCTACTCCGGGACAGGGAGCCAGTTCTTC. Its protein product is CASIYSGTGSQFF.

V and J are TRBV4-1 and TRBJ2-7; possibly TRBD2 for D (6 bases). The CDR3 sequence is 18 residues long. Germline CDR1 reads MGHRA; CDR2 reads YSYEKL. V was trimmed by 0 bases and J by 5 bases, leaving 23 bases between them. The CDR3 reads CASSQDPRGRGVNNEQYF. The CDR3 coding sequence is TGCGCCAGCAGCCAAGATCCGCGGGGACGAGGAGTAAATAACGAGCAGTACTTC.

This chain links TRBV19 with TRBJ2-3; 7 bases are shared with TRBD1. The CDR3 length is 16 residues. The V gene's germline CDR1 is LNHDA and CDR2 SQIVND (reference sequence). V lost 4 bases to trimming and J lost 2 bases; unmatched junction nucleotides: 9. DNA of the CDR3: TGTGCCAGTAGTAGTCCTTTCGGGACAGCCACAGATACGCAGTATTTT. It encodes CASSSPFGTATDTQYF.